The entry below gives a single T cell receptor beta chain sequence along with its context. The data were taken from a study of blood T cell repertoires in COVID-19. Study background: Samples of COVID-19 (acute and convalescent) were obtained from the United States, Italy and Spain. Sample material is recorded as cDNA or gDNA derived from T cells, B-cell-depleted T cells, or PBMCs.

V was pared by 1 base and J by 1 base, with 8 bases between. Germline CDR1 SGHRS, CDR2 YFSETQ. The CDR3 is 14 residues long. Original processing methods: It was from reference gene primer amplification that nucleated cell counts were estimated. Here immunoSEQ multiplex PCR was the method, and the copy in TCRdb shows in-frame clones only, minus some. That table gives V, J and clone size, and the DNA gave D and trimming. The sample includes around 100,000 clones, around 90% of them seen just once. This clonotype originated in a woman aged 60 to 75 with acute or convalescent COVID-19. The sample consisted of peripheral blood. V gene TRBV5-1 combines with J gene TRBJ1-1; a weak D match, TRBD1 (5 bases). CDR3 DNA: TGCGCCAGCAGCTTGCAGGGCTCGAACACTGAAGCTTTCTTT. It specifies CASSLQGSNTEAFF.